This TCR beta chain was found in a study of regulatory T cells in long-lasting Graves disease. Whole-study results and caveats: Owing to a sample size that was small, accuracy may have been reduced. Patients with persistent disease showed a bias toward TRBV28, TRBJ1-2 and TRBJ2-5. Persistent patients had more shared public clonotypes (roughly 2,500) than new patients (around 950).

CDR3 regions were amplified by Arm-PCR using iRepertoire HTBI primers to build TCR beta libraries. TCRdb reanalysed the multiplex PCR reads using MiXCR and keeps one entry per CDR3 protein. Of about 530,000 distinct CDR3 sequences in the sample, about 16% were seen once. Time point meaning: newly diagnosed GD, antithyroid drugs for less than 3 months. PBMC-extracted RNA yielded the TCR library. The CDR3 has 16 amino acids. CDR1 and CDR2 from the germline V gene are SGHAT and FQNNGV. The V gene lost 1 base and the J gene lost 2 bases, with 15 bases spanning the gap. With regard to this clonotype: No antigen is known for it.

This sample was also put to use in a study of T cells in Graves' hyperthyroidism and ophthalmopathy.

Sequencing was performed on peripheral blood mononuclear cells (PBMCs), taken at new diagnosis, from a patient treated with antithyroid drugs. This rearrangement joins TRBV11-2 to TRBJ2-7, with D perhaps given as TRBD1 or TRBD2 (5 bases each). This TCR was recovered from a woman aged 35 to 60 with Graves disease. This CDR3 reads CASSLVAGTPAYEQYF. CDR3 nucleotide sequence: TGTGCCAGCAGCTTAGTTGCCGGGACGCCTGCCTACGAGCAGTACTTC.